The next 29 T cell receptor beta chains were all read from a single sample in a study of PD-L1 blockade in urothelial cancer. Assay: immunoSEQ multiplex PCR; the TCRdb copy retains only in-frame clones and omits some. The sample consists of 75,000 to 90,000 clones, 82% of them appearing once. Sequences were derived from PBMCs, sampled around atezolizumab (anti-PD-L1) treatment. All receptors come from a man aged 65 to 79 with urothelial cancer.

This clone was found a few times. CDR3 protein: CASSLSGQAEAFF. In nucleotides, the CDR3 is TGTGCCAGCAGCTTATCTGGACAGGCTGAAGCTTTCTTT. V gene TRBV7-3 combines with J gene TRBJ1-1; 7 nucleotides align to TRBD1. The germline gives CDR1 SGHTA, CDR2 FQGTGA. After removal of 2 bases from V and 6 bases from J, the junction contained 3 bases not matched to a gene. The length of the CDR3 is 13 residues.

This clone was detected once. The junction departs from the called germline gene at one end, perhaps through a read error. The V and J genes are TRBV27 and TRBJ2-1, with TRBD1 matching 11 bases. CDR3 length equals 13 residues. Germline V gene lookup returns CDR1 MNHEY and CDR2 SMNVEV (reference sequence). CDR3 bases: TGTGCCAGCAGTTTGGGGGGACAGGGGGTGGTAGTCTTC. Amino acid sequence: CASSLGGQGVVVF.

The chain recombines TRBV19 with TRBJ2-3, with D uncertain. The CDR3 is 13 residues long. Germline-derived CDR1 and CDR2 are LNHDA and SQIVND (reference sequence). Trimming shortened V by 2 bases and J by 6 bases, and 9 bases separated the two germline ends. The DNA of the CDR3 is TGTGCCAGTAGTATATCGGATAGCGATACGCAGTATTTT. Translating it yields CASSISDSDTQYF.

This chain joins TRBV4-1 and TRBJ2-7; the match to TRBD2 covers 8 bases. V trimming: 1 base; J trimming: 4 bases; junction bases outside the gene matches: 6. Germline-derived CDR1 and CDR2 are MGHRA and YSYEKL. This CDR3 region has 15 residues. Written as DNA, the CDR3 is TGCGCCAGCAGCCAAGTTTTCAGCGGGAGTTACGAGCAGTACTTC. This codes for CASSQVFSGSYEQYF.

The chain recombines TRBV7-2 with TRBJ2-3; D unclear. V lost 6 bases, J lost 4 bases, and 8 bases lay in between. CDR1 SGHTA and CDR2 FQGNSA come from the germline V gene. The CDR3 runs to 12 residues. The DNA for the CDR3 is TGTGCCAGCAGTTCTTTTGCAGATACGCAGTATTTT. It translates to CASSSFADTQYF. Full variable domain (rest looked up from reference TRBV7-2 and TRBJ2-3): GAGVSQSPSNKVTEKGKDVELRCDPISGHTALYWYRQSLGQGLEFLIYFQGNSAPDKSGLPSDRFSAERTGGSVSTLTIQRTQQEDSAVYLCASSSFADTQYFGPGTRLTVL.

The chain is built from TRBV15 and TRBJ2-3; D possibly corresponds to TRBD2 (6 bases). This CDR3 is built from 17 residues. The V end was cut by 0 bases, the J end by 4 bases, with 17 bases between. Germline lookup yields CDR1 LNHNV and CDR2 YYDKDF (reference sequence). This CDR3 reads CATSRDQAGRGADTQYF. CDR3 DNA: TGTGCCACCAGCAGAGATCAAGCGGGTAGGGGCGCAGATACGCAGTATTTT.

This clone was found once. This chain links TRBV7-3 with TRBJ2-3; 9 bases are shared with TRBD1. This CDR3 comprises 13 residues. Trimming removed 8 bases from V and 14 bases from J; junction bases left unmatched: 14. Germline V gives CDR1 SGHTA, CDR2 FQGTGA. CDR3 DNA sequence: TGTGCCAGCGGCGTTCCCGGGACAGGGAGAAGGTATTTT. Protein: CASGVPGTGRRYF.

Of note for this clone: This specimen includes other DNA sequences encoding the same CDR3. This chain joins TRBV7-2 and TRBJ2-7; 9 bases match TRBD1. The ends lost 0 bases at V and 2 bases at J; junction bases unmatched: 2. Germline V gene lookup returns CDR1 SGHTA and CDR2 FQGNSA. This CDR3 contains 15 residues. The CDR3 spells CASSLAGQGTYEQYF. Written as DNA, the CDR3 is TGTGCCAGCAGCTTAGCGGGACAGGGAACCTACGAGCAGTACTTC. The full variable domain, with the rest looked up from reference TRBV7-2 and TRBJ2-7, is GAGVSQSPSNKVTEKGKDVELRCDPISGHTALYWYRQSLGQGLEFLIYFQGNSAPDKSGLPSDRFSAERTGGSVSTLTIQRTQQEDSAVYLCASSLAGQGTYEQYFGPGTRLTVT.

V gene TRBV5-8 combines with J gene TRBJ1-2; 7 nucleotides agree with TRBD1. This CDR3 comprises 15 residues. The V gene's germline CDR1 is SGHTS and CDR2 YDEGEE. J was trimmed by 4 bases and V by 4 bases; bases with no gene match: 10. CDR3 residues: CASSTRTGDLYGYTF. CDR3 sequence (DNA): TGTGCCAGCAGCACAAGGACAGGTGACCTCTATGGCTACACCTTC.

The CDR3 sequence is CASSTSGYEQYF. CDR3 in DNA: TGTGCCAGCTCGACTAGCGGTTACGAGCAGTACTTC. This sequence joins TRBV2 and TRBJ2-7, with 9 bases that match TRBD2. V shed 8 bases and J 4 bases; nucleotides not matched to a gene: 3. This CDR3 region has 12 residues. Germline assignment: CDR1 SNHLY and CDR2 FYNNEI.

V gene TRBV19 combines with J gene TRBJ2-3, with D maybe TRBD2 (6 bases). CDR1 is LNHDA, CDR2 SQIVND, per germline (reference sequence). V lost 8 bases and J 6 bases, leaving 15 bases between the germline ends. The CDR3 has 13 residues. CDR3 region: CASGGRGTDTQYF. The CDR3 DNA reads TGTGCCAGTGGGGGACGGGGGACCGATACGCAGTATTTT. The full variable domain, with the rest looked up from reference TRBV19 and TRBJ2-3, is DGGITQSPKYLFRKEGQNVTLSCEQNLNHDAMYWYRQDPGQGLRLIYYSQIVNDFQKGDIAEGYSVSREKKESFPLTVTSAQKNPTAFYLCASGGRGTDTQYFGPGTRLTVL.

Written as DNA, the CDR3 is TGTGCCATCAGTGTATACTTATCCTACGAGCAGTACTTC. Its translation: CAISVYLSYEQYF. The rearrangement uses TRBV10-3 and TRBJ2-7; no definite D call. The CDR3 extends over 13 amino acids. Deletions cut 4 bases from V and 1 base from J, with 8 bases between. Germline CDR1 reads ENHRY; CDR2 reads SYGVKD.

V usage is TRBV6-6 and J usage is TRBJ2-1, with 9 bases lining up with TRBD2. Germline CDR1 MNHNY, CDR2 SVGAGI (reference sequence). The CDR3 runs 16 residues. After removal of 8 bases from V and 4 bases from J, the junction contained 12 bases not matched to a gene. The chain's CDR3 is CASSGGGSGSYNEQFF. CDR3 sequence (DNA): TGTGCCAGCTCCGGCGGGGGTAGCGGGAGTTACAATGAGCAGTTCTTC.

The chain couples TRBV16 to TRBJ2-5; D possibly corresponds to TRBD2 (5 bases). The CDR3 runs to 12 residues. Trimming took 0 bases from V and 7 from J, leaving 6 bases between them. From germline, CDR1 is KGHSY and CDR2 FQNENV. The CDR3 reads CASSQSEGTQYF. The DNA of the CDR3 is TGTGCCAGCAGCCAATCTGAGGGGACCCAGTACTTC.

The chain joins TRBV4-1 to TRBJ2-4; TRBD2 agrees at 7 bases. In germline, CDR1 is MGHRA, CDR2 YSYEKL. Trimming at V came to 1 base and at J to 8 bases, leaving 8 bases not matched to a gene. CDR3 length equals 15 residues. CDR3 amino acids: CASSQGGGGADIQYF. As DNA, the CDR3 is TGCGCCAGCAGCCAAGGGGGGGGAGGGGCGGACATTCAGTACTTC.

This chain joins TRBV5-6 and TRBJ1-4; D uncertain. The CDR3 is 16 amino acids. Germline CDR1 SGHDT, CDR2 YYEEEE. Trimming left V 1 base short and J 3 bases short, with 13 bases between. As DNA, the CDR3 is TGTGCCAGCAGCTTGAACTCGGGGTCGGCTAATGAAAAACTGTTTTTT. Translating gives CASSLNSGSANEKLFF.

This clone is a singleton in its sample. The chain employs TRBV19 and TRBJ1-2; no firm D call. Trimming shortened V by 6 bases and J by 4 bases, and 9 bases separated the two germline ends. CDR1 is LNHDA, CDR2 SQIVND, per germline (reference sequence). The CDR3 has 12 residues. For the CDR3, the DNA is TGTGCCAGTAGAGGAGGCCTCTATGGCTACACCTTC. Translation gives CASRGGLYGYTF.

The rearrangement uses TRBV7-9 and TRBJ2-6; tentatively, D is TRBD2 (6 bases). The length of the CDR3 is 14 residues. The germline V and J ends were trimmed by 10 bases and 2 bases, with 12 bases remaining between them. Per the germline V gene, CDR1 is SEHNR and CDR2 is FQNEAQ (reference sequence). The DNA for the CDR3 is TGTGCCACCCAGACGGGGGCTGGGGCCAACGTCCTGACTTTC. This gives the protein CATQTGAGANVLTF.

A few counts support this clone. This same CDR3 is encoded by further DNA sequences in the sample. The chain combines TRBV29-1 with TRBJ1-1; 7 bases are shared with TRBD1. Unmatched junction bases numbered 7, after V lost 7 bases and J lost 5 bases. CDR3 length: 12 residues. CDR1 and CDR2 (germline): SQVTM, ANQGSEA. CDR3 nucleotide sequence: TGCAGCGCTAGGAGACAGGGAACTGAAGCTTTCTTT. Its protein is CSARRQGTEAFF. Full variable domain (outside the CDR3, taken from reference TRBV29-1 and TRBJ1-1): SAVISQKPSRDICQRGTSLTIQCQVDSQVTMMFWYRQQPGQSLTLIATANQGSEATYESGFVIDKFPISRPNLTFSTLTVSNMSPEDSSIYLCSARRQGTEAFFGQGTRLTVV.

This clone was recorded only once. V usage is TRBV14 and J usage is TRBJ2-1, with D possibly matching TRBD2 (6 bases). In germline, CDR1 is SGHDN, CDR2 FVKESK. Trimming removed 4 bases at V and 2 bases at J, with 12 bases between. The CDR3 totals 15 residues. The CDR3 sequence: CASSLGSGTYNEQFF. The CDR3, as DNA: TGTGCCAGCAGCCTGGGTAGCGGAACCTACAATGAGCAGTTCTTC.

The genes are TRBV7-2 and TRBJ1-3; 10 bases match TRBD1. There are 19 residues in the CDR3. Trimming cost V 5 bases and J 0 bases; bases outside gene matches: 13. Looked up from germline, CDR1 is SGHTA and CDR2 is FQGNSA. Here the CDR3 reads CASSASTGGRVVSGNTIYF. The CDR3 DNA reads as TGTGCCAGCAGCGCCTCGACAGGGGGCAGGGTGGTCTCTGGAAACACCATATATTTT.

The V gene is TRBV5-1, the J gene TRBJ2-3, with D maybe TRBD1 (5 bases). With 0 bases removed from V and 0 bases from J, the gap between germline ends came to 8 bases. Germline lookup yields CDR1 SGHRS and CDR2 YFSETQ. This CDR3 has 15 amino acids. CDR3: CASSLEGRSTDTQYF. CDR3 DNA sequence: TGCGCCAGCAGCTTGGAGGGGCGTAGCACAGATACGCAGTATTTT.

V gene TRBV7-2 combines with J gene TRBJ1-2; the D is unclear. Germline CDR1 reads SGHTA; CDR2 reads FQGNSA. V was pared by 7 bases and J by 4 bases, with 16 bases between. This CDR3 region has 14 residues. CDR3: CASTREGLSYGYTF. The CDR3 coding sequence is TGTGCCAGCACCCGGGAAGGGCTTAGCTATGGCTACACCTTC.

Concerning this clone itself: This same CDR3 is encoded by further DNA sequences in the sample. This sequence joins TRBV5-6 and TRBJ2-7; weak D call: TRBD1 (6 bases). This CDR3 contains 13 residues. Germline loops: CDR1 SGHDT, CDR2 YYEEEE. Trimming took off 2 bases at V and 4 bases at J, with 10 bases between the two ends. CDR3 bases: TGTGCCAGCAGCTTACAGGGTCCTTACGAGCAGTACTTC. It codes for CASSLQGPYEQYF. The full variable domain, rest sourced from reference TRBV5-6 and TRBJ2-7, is DAGVTQSPTHLIKTRGQQVTLRCSPKSGHDTVSWYQQALGQGPQFIFQYYEEEERQRGNFPDRFSGHQFPNYSSELNVNALLLGDSALYLCASSLQGPYEQYFGPGTRLTVT.

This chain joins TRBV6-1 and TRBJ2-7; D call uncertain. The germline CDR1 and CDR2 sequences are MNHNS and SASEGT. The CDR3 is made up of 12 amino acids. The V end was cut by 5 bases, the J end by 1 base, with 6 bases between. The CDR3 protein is CASSFRSYEQYF. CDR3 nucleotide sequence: TGTGCCAGCAGTTTCAGGTCCTACGAGCAGTACTTC.

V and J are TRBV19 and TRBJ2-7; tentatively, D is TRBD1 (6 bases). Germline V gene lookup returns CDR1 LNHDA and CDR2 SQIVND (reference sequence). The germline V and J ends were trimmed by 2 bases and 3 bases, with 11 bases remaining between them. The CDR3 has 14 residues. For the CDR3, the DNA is TGTGCCAGTAGTATAAGTGACAGGAACTACGAGCAGTACTTC. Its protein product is CASSISDRNYEQYF.

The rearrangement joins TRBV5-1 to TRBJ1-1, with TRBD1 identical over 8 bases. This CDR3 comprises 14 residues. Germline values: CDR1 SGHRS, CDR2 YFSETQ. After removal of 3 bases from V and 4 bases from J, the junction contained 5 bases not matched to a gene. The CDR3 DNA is TGCGCCAGCAGCTCACGGACAGGGAGCACTGAAGCTTTCTTT. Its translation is CASSSRTGSTEAFF.

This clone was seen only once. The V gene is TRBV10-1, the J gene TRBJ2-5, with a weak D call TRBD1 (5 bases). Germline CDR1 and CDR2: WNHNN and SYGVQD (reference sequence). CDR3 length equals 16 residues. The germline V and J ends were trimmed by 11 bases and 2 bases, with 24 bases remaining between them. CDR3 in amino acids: CAPRVVLGSCQETQYF. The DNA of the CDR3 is TGCGCCCCCAGGGTGGTTTTGGGGTCGTGTCAAGAGACCCAGTACTTC.

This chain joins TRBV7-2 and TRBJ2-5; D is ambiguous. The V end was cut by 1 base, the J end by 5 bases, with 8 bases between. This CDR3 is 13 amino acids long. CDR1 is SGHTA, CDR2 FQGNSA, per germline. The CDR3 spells CASSLVIRETQYF. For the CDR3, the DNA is TGTGCCAGCAGCTTAGTAATCCGGGAGACCCAGTACTTC.